The 3 T cell receptor beta chains presented below share a single source sample, sequenced in a study of T cell changes during pregnancy in multiple sclerosis. Sequencing used immunoSEQ multiplex PCR; TCRdb keeps in-frame clones, though not all of them. The repertoire has 100,000 or so clones, about 89% of them found once; the top ten carry about 3%. The sequences come from peripheral blood, collected after pregnancy. These receptors were obtained from a female donor with multiple sclerosis, enrolled in a pregnancy study.

Remarks on this clone: In this CDR3 the conserved last residue, phenylalanine or tryptophan, is missing, so a read error is likely. The DNA is omitted, as the CDR3 cannot be located on it reliably, and the CDR3 follows TCRdb's listing. The V gene is TRBV2, the J gene TRBJ2-7; TRBD2, the D gene given by the table, was not confirmed from the DNA. The CDR3 is 11 amino acids long, termini counted. Germline assignment: CDR1 SNHLY and CDR2 FYNNEI. The CDR3 sequence is CASSTGGGEWL.

V usage is TRBV21-1 and J usage is TRBJ2-2; the table calls TRBD2, which could not be checked here. TRBV21-1 is labeled a pseudogene. The CDR3 is 16 residues long. The DNA for the CDR3 is TGTGCCAGCAGCAGTAGCGGGGGGAGTGACACCGGGGAGCTGTTTTTT. Its translation is CASSSSGGSDTGELFF.

This clone was counted between two and nine times. V and J are TRBV11-2 and TRBJ2-5; 8 nucleotides agree with TRBD2. Germline V lookup: CDR1 SGHAT, CDR2 FQNNGV. This CDR3 region has 17 residues. After removal of 1 base from V and 4 bases from J, the junction contained 11 bases not matched to a gene. In DNA, the CDR3 is TGTGCCAGCAGCTTAGGCCCGGGACTAGTGGCGAGAGAGACCCAGTACTTC. Protein product: CASSLGPGLVARETQYF.